This T cell receptor beta chain originates from a study of metastatic and nonmetastatic thyroid tumors. Through MiXCR, TCRdb re-clonotyped the PCR reads. The data contain 20,000 or so clones, more than 30% of them singletons. Germline-derived CDR1 and CDR2 are DFQATT and SNEGSKA (reference sequence). V lost 3 bases, J lost 5 bases, and 7 bases lay in between. The CDR3 sequence is 11 residues long. Nobody among the patients had been given any treatment before thyroid surgery. The source is a female donor with papillary thyroid cancer or a benign thyroid nodule (not recorded which). Some clones in this sample may be carry-over from other donors' samples. Sequenced input: tumor tissue. V usage is TRBV20-1 and J usage is TRBJ1-2; D remains ambiguous. CDR3 amino acids: CSASGIYGYTF. As DNA, the CDR3 is TGCAGTGCTAGTGGGATATATGGCTACACCTTC.